Below are 18 T cell receptor beta chains sequenced from a single sample in a study of blood T cell repertoires in COVID-19. Generated by immunoSEQ multiplex PCR, the TCRdb table keeps only in-frame clones and is missing some. The sample has under 300,000 clones; roughly 86% are singletons. Sequenced material: peripheral blood. The receptors come from a man aged 50 to 60 with acute or convalescent COVID-19.

V usage is TRBV29-1 and J usage is TRBJ2-5; D is possibly TRBD2 (6 bases). The CDR3 is 14 amino acids. Germline V gene lookup returns CDR1 SQVTM and CDR2 ANQGSEA. Trimming took 0 bases from V and 5 from J, leaving 13 bases between them. The chain's CDR3 is CSVEERGFGETQYF. The CDR3, as DNA: TGCAGCGTTGAAGAACGGGGGTTTGGGGAGACCCAGTACTTC.

The chain couples TRBV5-6 to TRBJ2-5; 8 bases line up with TRBD1. The V gene's germline CDR1 is SGHDT and CDR2 YYEEEE. V was pared by 3 bases and J by 3 bases, with 10 bases of the junction left unmatched. The CDR3 loop spans 16 amino acids. The CDR3 sequence is CASSWTTLTGEETQYF. For the CDR3, the DNA is TGTGCCAGCAGCTGGACCACATTGACAGGGGAAGAGACCCAGTACTTC.

The chain combines TRBV27 with TRBJ1-5; 8 bases fit TRBD1. The CDR3 is 15 amino acids. Germline V lookup: CDR1 MNHEY, CDR2 SMNVEV (reference sequence). Trimming removed 4 bases from V and 5 bases from J; junction bases left unmatched: 7. The CDR3 spells CASSSRQGRDQPQHF. In nucleotides, the CDR3 is TGTGCCAGCAGTTCGAGACAGGGGAGGGATCAGCCCCAGCATTTT.

This clone appeared a single time. The chain carries TRBV9 and TRBJ2-3; 10 bases fit TRBD2. V lost 3 bases and J lost 2; bases outside the gene matches: 3. Germline values: CDR1 SGDLS, CDR2 YYNGEE. CDR3 size: 15 residues. The CDR3 loop is CASSAAGGLTDTQYF. CDR3 DNA sequence: TGTGCCAGCAGCGCAGCGGGGGGGCTCACAGATACGCAGTATTTT.

The chain couples TRBV28 to TRBJ1-5; 7 nucleotides align to TRBD1. V was clipped by 2 bases and J by 3 bases; unmatched bases: 7. Germline V gene data show CDR1 as MDHEN and CDR2 as SYDVKM. The CDR3 runs 16 residues. The CDR3 DNA reads as TGTGCCAGCAGTTTAAGGAAGGGGGCCCCCAATCAGCCCCAGCATTTT. Amino acids: CASSLRKGAPNQPQHF.

The rearrangement uses TRBV24-1 and TRBJ1-5, with 7 bases matching TRBD1. Germline lookup yields CDR1 KGHDR and CDR2 SFDVKD. The CDR3 covers 15 residues. The V gene end was trimmed by 7 bases and the J gene end by 0 bases; junction bases not matched to a gene: 5. CDR3 coding DNA: TGTGCCACCAGCAGCGACAGGGCTAGCAATCAGCCCCAGCATTTT. This codes for CATSSDRASNQPQHF.

This rearrangement joins TRBV6-2 or TRBV6-3 to TRBJ1-1; D is ambiguous. Per germline, CDR1 MNHEY and CDR2 SVGEGT. V lost 0 bases to trimming and J lost 1 base, with 15 bases between them. The CDR3 extends over 17 amino acids. The CDR3 DNA follows: TGTGCCAGCAGTTACTCGAGGAAAGGGAGCCAGAACACTGAAGCTTTCTTT. Amino acid sequence: CASSYSRKGSQNTEAFF.

The chain carries TRBV21-1 and TRBJ2-7; the table gives TRBD1 as D, unverified against the DNA. TRBV21-1 is described as a pseudogene. The CDR3 loop spans 17 amino acids. The DNA of the CDR3 is TGTGCCAGCAGCATCTTGTCCAGGGTTCGTTTGACCTACGAGCAGTACTTC. It codes for CASSILSRVRLTYEQYF.

This clone was counted only a few times. The chain joins TRBV6-5 to TRBJ2-2; tentative D call: TRBD1 (6 bases). CDR1 and CDR2 from the germline V gene are MNHEY and SVGAGI. With 6 bases removed from V and 7 bases from J, the gap between germline ends came to 12 bases. CDR3 length: 13 amino acids. The DNA of the CDR3 is TGTGCCAGCAGGACACAGGGAAGCGGGGAGCTGTTTTTT. Its protein is CASRTQGSGELFF.

This chain connects TRBV2 to TRBJ2-7; no clear D gene. V dropped 5 bases and J dropped 4 bases, with 9 bases sitting between them. Germline CDR1 is SNHLY and CDR2 is FYNNEI. The CDR3 runs to 12 residues. CDR3 DNA: TGTGCCAGCAGTACCGCTAGATACGAGCAGTACTTC. Translating it yields CASSTARYEQYF.

This chain connects TRBV12-3 or TRBV12-4 to TRBJ1-2, with D possibly matching TRBD1 (5 bases). CDR3 length equals 12 residues. The V end was cut by 2 bases, the J end by 8 bases, with 9 bases between. The CDR3 region has the DNA TGTGCCAGCAGTTTACGGGACTCGGGCTACACCTTC. Translation: CASSLRDSGYTF.

CDR3 amino acids: CASSDRVAGTEAFF. DNA for the CDR3: TGTGCCAGCAGTGATCGAGTGGCGGGGACTGAAGCTTTCTTT. The V and J genes are TRBV2 and TRBJ1-1; no reliable D call. This CDR3 has 14 residues. Germline CDR1 is SNHLY and CDR2 is FYNNEI. Between the trimmed V and J ends, which lost 3 bases and 5 bases, there was a span of 13 bases.

V gene TRBV11-2 combines with J gene TRBJ1-2; 9 bases are a match to TRBD1. J gave up 4 bases and V 5 bases, and 8 bases lay outside the gene matches. The CDR3 spans 15 residues. CDR1 SGHAT and CDR2 FQNNGV come from the germline V gene. This CDR3 reads CASSRRQGGLYGYTF. CDR3 coding DNA: TGTGCCAGCAGCAGAAGACAGGGGGGCCTCTATGGCTACACCTTC.

The V and J genes are TRBV6-5 and TRBJ1-5; 9 bases align to TRBD1. The V and J ends lost 6 bases and 7 bases, in that order; junction bases with no gene match: 7. This CDR3 comprises 14 residues. Germline V CDR1 and CDR2: MNHEY, SVGAGI. The CDR3 here is CASRPGQGSQPQHF. Here the CDR3 DNA reads TGTGCCAGCAGACCGGGACAGGGAAGCCAGCCCCAGCATTTT.

The chain joins TRBV5-1 to TRBJ2-1; no clear D gene. Trimming cost V 1 base and J 3 bases, with 8 bases left between them. CDR1 and CDR2 from the germline V gene are SGHRS and YFSETQ. This CDR3 is 14 amino acids long. CDR3 nucleotides: TGCGCCAGCAGCTTGACTCTCGGCTACAATGAGCAGTTCTTC. Protein: CASSLTLGYNEQFF.

J is TRBJ2-2 and V is TRBV18; D unclear. CDR1 is KGHSH, CDR2 LQKENI, per germline. This CDR3 spans 17 amino acids. V lost 2 bases and J 0 bases, leaving 13 bases between the germline ends. The CDR3 nucleotides are TGTGCCAGCTCACCATTTATCCTGGGCCCGAACACCGGGGAGCTGTTTTTT. Residues: CASSPFILGPNTGELFF.

This chain uses TRBV3-1 (or the pseudogene TRBV3-2) with TRBJ2-2; TRBD1 aligns across 7 bases. The CDR3 has 15 residues. The germline V gene has CDR1 LGHDT and CDR2 YNNKEL (reference sequence). The V segment lost 4 bases and the J segment 1 base; nucleotides outside the gene matches: 3. The CDR3 reads CASSPWTGNTGELFF. CDR3 DNA: TGTGCCAGCAGCCCATGGACAGGGAACACCGGGGAGCTGTTTTTT.

The chain employs TRBV2 and TRBJ2-7; D is ambiguous. From germline, CDR1 is SNHLY and CDR2 FYNNEI. V gave up 1 base and J gave up 3 bases, with 4 bases separating them. This CDR3 spans 12 amino acids. The CDR3 DNA follows: TGTGCCAGCAGTGAAGGAGACTACGAGCAGTACTTC. This translates into CASSEGDYEQYF.